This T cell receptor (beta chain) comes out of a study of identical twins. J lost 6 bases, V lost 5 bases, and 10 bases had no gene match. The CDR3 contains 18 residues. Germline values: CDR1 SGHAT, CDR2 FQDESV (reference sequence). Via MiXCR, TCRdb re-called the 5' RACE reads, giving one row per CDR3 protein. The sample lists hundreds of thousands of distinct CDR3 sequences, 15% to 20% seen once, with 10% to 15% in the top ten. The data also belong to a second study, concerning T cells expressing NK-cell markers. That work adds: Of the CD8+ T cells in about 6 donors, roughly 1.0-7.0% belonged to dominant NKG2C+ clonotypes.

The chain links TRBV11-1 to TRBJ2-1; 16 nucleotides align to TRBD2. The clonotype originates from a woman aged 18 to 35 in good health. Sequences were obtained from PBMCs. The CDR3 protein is CASSLSLGLAGGGNEQFF. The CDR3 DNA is TGTGCCAGCAGCCTTTCCCTGGGACTAGCGGGAGGGGGCAATGAGCAGTTCTTC.